These T cell receptor beta chains were read from a single sample in a study of blood T cell repertoires in COVID-19. The repertoire was sequenced with immunoSEQ multiplex PCR; TCRdb's copy has only in-frame clones and lacks some. The sample has about 140,000 clones, around 87% seen once. The specimen sequenced was PBMCs or T cells enriched from blood (not recorded which). The receptors stem from a man between 60 and 75 years old who had recovered from COVID-19. Both conserved end residues are part of each CDR3. A D gene is named only where the DNA matches it firmly. For some rows the clone size is stated as once, few or many, or as a class when expanded; others skip it.

len: 14; abundance: -; j_gene: TRBJ1-4; d_gene: TRBD1; v_gene: TRBV7-9; CDR3aa: CASSWRDRGEKLFF; CDR3nt: TGTGCCAGCAGCTGGCGGGACAGGGGTGAAAAACTGTTTTTT
len: 14; abundance: -; j_gene: TRBJ1-6; d_gene: -; v_gene: TRBV7-9; CDR3aa: CASSLTGLNSPLHF; CDR3nt: TGTGCCAGCAGCTTAACAGGGCTTAATTCACCCCTCCACTTT
len: 15; abundance: -; j_gene: TRBJ2-1; d_gene: TRBD2; v_gene: TRBV27; CDR3aa: CASSLLAGVSGEQFF; CDR3nt: TGTGCCAGCAGTTTACTAGCGGGAGTTAGTGGTGAGCAGTTCTTC
len: 15; abundance: -; j_gene: TRBJ2-7; d_gene: -; v_gene: TRBV28; CDR3aa: CASSLSQGGSYEQYF; CDR3nt: TGTGCCAGCAGTTTATCGCAGGGTGGCTCCTACGAGCAGTACTTC
len: 15; abundance: -; j_gene: TRBJ1-1; d_gene: -; v_gene: TRBV28; CDR3aa: CASSLFDGGRIKAFF; CDR3nt: TGTGCCAGCAGTTTATTTGACGGGGGGCGCATAAAGGCTTTCTTT
len: 10; abundance: -; j_gene: TRBJ2-1; d_gene: TRBD2; v_gene: TRBV20-1; CDR3aa: CSALAAEQFF; CDR3nt: TGCAGTGCCCTAGCGGCCGAGCAGTTCTTC
len: 15; abundance: -; j_gene: TRBJ2-2; d_gene: TRBD2; v_gene: TRBV2; CDR3aa: CASTGLAGGTGELFF; CDR3nt: TGTGCCAGCACCGGACTAGCGGGAGGGACCGGGGAGCTGTTTTTT
len: 13; abundance: -; j_gene: TRBJ1-5; d_gene: -; v_gene: TRBV11-2; CDR3aa: CASSLNAGQPQHF; CDR3nt: TGTGCCAGCAGCTTAAATGCAGGGCAGCCCCAGCATTTT
len: 13; abundance: -; j_gene: TRBJ1-1; d_gene: -; v_gene: TRBV15; CDR3aa: CATSLGRGLEAFF; CDR3nt: TGTGCCACCAGCCTTGGACGCGGGCTAGAGGCTTTCTTT
len: 16; abundance: once; j_gene: TRBJ2-3; d_gene: TRBD1; v_gene: TRBV4-1; CDR3aa: CASSQEWTGSTDTQYF; CDR3nt: TGCGCCAGCAGCCAAGAGTGGACAGGGTCGACAGATACGCAGTATTTT
len: 14; abundance: -; j_gene: TRBJ1-3; d_gene: -; v_gene: TRBV11-2; CDR3aa: CASSLVGSGNTIYF; CDR3nt: TGTGCCAGCAGCTTAGTCGGCTCTGGAAACACCATATATTTT
len: 15; abundance: -; j_gene: TRBJ2-1; d_gene: -; v_gene: TRBV7-3; CDR3aa: CASSPRQSSYNEQFF; CDR3nt: TGTGCCAGCAGCCCCCGACAGAGCTCCTACAATGAGCAGTTCTTC
len: 13; abundance: few; j_gene: TRBJ2-1; d_gene: -; v_gene: TRBV7-3; CDR3aa: CASSLTNEDEQFF; CDR3nt: TGTGCCAGCAGCTTAACGAACGAGGATGAGCAGTTCTTC
len: 13; abundance: once; j_gene: TRBJ2-3; d_gene: -; v_gene: TRBV19; CDR3aa: CASSPPGIDTQYF; CDR3nt: TGTGCCAGTAGTCCTCCAGGAATAGATACGCAGTATTTT
len: 15; abundance: -; j_gene: TRBJ1-5; d_gene: -; v_gene: TRBV28; CDR3aa: CASRTDRYSNQPQHF; CDR3nt: TGTGCCAGCAGGACGGACAGATATAGCAATCAGCCCCAGCATTTT
len: 14; abundance: -; j_gene: TRBJ2-5; d_gene: TRBD2; v_gene: TRBV28; CDR3aa: CASSLSSGKETQYF; CDR3nt: TGTGCCAGCAGTTTAAGTAGCGGGAAAGAGACCCAGTACTTC
len: 16; abundance: once; j_gene: TRBJ1-6; d_gene: -; v_gene: TRBV18; CDR3aa: CASSPNSGETNSPLHF; CDR3nt: TGTGCCAGCTCACCTAACTCGGGGGAGACTAATTCACCCCTCCACTTT
len: 15; abundance: -; j_gene: TRBJ2-5; d_gene: TRBD1; v_gene: TRBV5-4; CDR3aa: CASSLMGQGGETQYF; CDR3nt: TGTGCCAGCAGCTTGATGGGACAGGGTGGAGAGACCCAGTACTTC
len: 13; abundance: -; j_gene: TRBJ2-1; d_gene: TRBD2; v_gene: TRBV18; CDR3aa: CASSPGGYNEQFF; CDR3nt: TGTGCCAGCTCACCGGGAGGGTACAATGAGCAGTTCTTC
len: 15; abundance: -; j_gene: TRBJ2-7; d_gene: TRBD1; v_gene: TRBV28; CDR3aa: CASREETGGATEQYF; CDR3nt: TGTGCCAGCAGAGAGGAGACAGGGGGCGCGACCGAGCAGTACTTC
len: 19; abundance: -; j_gene: TRBJ1-5; d_gene: TRBD1; v_gene: TRBV28; CDR3aa: CASSPPGTGDFYSNQPQHF; CDR3nt: TGTGCCAGCAGTCCCCCCGGGACAGGAGACTTCTATAGCAATCAGCCCCAGCATTTT
len: 15; abundance: -; j_gene: TRBJ2-2; d_gene: TRBD2; v_gene: TRBV19; CDR3aa: CASSGLAGYTGELFF; CDR3nt: TGTGCCAGTAGTGGCCTAGCGGGATACACCGGGGAGCTGTTTTTT
len: 13; abundance: -; j_gene: TRBJ1-6; d_gene: TRBD1; v_gene: TRBV30; CDR3aa: CAAYRGPNSPLHF; CDR3nt: TGTGCCGCCTACAGGGGCCCTAATTCACCCCTCCACTTT
len: 16; abundance: -; j_gene: TRBJ2-3; d_gene: TRBD1; v_gene: TRBV5-4; CDR3aa: CASSSAKQGFGDTQYF; CDR3nt: TGTGCCAGCAGCTCCGCGAAACAGGGGTTCGGAGATACGCAGTATTTT
len: 17; abundance: -; j_gene: TRBJ2-3; d_gene: -; v_gene: TRBV7-9; CDR3aa: CASSSPNTASITDTQYF; CDR3nt: TGTGCCAGCAGCTCCCCCAATACAGCCAGCATCACAGATACGCAGTATTTT
len: 13; abundance: -; j_gene: TRBJ1-1; d_gene: -; v_gene: TRBV19; CDR3aa: CASSAFPGAEAFF; CDR3nt: TGTGCCAGTAGTGCGTTTCCTGGTGCTGAAGCTTTCTTT
len: 12; abundance: -; j_gene: TRBJ1-5; d_gene: -; v_gene: TRBV7-9; CDR3aa: CASSITGQPQHF; CDR3nt: TGTGCCAGCAGCATTACAGGCCAGCCCCAGCATTTT
len: 12; abundance: -; j_gene: TRBJ2-5; d_gene: -; v_gene: TRBV30; CDR3aa: CAWSASGETQYF; CDR3nt: TGTGCCTGGAGTGCCAGCGGAGAGACCCAGTACTTC
len: 13; abundance: -; j_gene: TRBJ1-5; d_gene: -; v_gene: TRBV27; CDR3aa: CASSLDRSQPQHF; CDR3nt: TGTGCCAGCAGTTTAGACAGGTCCCAGCCCCAGCATTTT
len: 14; abundance: -; j_gene: TRBJ1-5; d_gene: -; v_gene: TRBV7-8; CDR3aa: CASSPRRSNQPQHF; CDR3nt: TGTGCCAGCAGCCCCCGCAGGTCCAATCAGCCCCAGCATTTT
len: 14; abundance: -; j_gene: TRBJ1-1; d_gene: -; v_gene: TRBV19; CDR3aa: CASSIPPWNTEAFF; CDR3nt: TGTGCCAGTAGTATTCCCCCCTGGAACACTGAAGCTTTCTTT
len: 14; abundance: -; j_gene: TRBJ1-2; d_gene: -; v_gene: TRBV5-1; CDR3aa: CASSLSGTSGGYTF; CDR3nt: TGCGCCAGCAGCTTATCCGGGACAAGTGGTGGCTACACCTTC
len: 13; abundance: once; j_gene: TRBJ1-3; d_gene: -; v_gene: TRBV19; CDR3aa: CATQRPSGNTIYF; CDR3nt: TGTGCCACCCAGCGTCCCTCTGGAAACACCATATATTTT
len: 13; abundance: -; j_gene: TRBJ1-5; d_gene: -; v_gene: TRBV12-3/TRBV12-4; CDR3aa: CASSPSGFQPQHF; CDR3nt: TGTGCCAGCAGTCCTAGCGGGTTTCAGCCCCAGCATTTT
len: 11; abundance: -; j_gene: TRBJ1-6; d_gene: -; v_gene: TRBV7-5; CDR3aa: CDATRKSPLHF; CDR3nt: TGTGACGCGACGCGGAAATCACCCCTCCACTTT
len: 16; abundance: -; j_gene: TRBJ1-3; d_gene: -; v_gene: TRBV10-3; CDR3aa: CAISDSFGARRNTIYF; CDR3nt: TGTGCCATCAGTGACTCGTTTGGAGCCCGCCGAAACACCATATATTTT
len: 16; abundance: -; j_gene: TRBJ1-6; d_gene: -; v_gene: TRBV14; CDR3aa: CASSQIQGRYNSPLHF; CDR3nt: TGTGCCAGCAGCCAGATACAGGGCCGCTATAATTCACCCCTCCACTTT
len: 13; abundance: -; j_gene: TRBJ1-1; d_gene: TRBD1; v_gene: TRBV19; CDR3aa: CATGTGANTEAFF; CDR3nt: TGTGCCACCGGGACAGGGGCGAACACTGAAGCTTTCTTT
len: 16; abundance: -; j_gene: TRBJ2-1; d_gene: TRBD2; v_gene: TRBV5-6; CDR3aa: CASSSVAGARYNEQFF; CDR3nt: TGTGCCAGCAGCTCGGTAGCGGGAGCCCGGTACAATGAGCAGTTCTTC
len: 15; abundance: -; j_gene: TRBJ2-1; d_gene: -; v_gene: TRBV5-1; CDR3aa: CASSLARGAYNEQFF; CDR3nt: TGCGCCAGCAGCTTGGCCAGGGGGGCCTACAATGAGCAGTTCTTC
len: 12; abundance: -; j_gene: TRBJ1-1; d_gene: -; v_gene: TRBV28; CDR3aa: CASKGVDTEAFF; CDR3nt: TGTGCCAGCAAGGGGGTAGACACTGAAGCTTTCTTT
len: 13; abundance: -; j_gene: TRBJ1-5; d_gene: -; v_gene: TRBV16; CDR3aa: CASGRGLSQPQHF; CDR3nt: TGTGCCAGCGGACGGGGGTTAAGTCAGCCCCAGCATTTT
len: 14; abundance: -; j_gene: TRBJ2-7; d_gene: -; v_gene: TRBV7-9; CDR3aa: CASSGPSREYEQYF; CDR3nt: TGTGCCAGCAGCGGACCATCCCGGGAGTACGAGCAGTACTTC
len: 16; abundance: -; j_gene: TRBJ1-5; d_gene: -; v_gene: TRBV6-1; CDR3aa: CASSEAGQISSQPQHF; CDR3nt: TGTGCCAGCAGTGAAGCCGGACAGATAAGTAGTCAGCCCCAGCATTTT
len: 13; abundance: -; j_gene: TRBJ1-1; d_gene: TRBD1; v_gene: TRBV19; CDR3aa: CASSIPGGTEAFF; CDR3nt: TGTGCCAGTAGTATCCCAGGGGGGACTGAAGCTTTCTTT
len: 14; abundance: -; j_gene: TRBJ2-5; d_gene: TRBD1; v_gene: TRBV14; CDR3aa: CASSQIDRGKTQYF; CDR3nt: TGTGCCAGCAGCCAGATAGACAGGGGCAAGACCCAGTACTTC
len: 14; abundance: -; j_gene: TRBJ2-1; d_gene: TRBD2; v_gene: TRBV5-1; CDR3aa: CASNPSGGYNEQFF; CDR3nt: TGCGCCAGCAACCCTAGCGGGGGGTACAATGAGCAGTTCTTC
len: 15; abundance: -; j_gene: TRBJ2-5; d_gene: -; v_gene: TRBV24-1; CDR3aa: CATSDFRGAGETQYF; CDR3nt: TGTGCCACCAGTGATTTCAGGGGCGCCGGAGAGACCCAGTACTTC
len: 15; abundance: -; j_gene: TRBJ2-3; d_gene: -; v_gene: TRBV29-1; CDR3aa: CSVGTLDSVGDTQYF; CDR3nt: TGCAGCGTCGGTACCCTGGACTCCGTGGGGGATACGCAGTATTTT
len: 13; abundance: -; j_gene: TRBJ2-7; d_gene: -; v_gene: TRBV24-1; CDR3aa: CATSTPTRDEQYF; CDR3nt: TGTGCCACCAGTACCCCTACCAGGGACGAGCAGTACTTC
len: 14; abundance: -; j_gene: TRBJ1-2; d_gene: -; v_gene: TRBV6-5; CDR3aa: CASSYTRDTYGYTF; CDR3nt: TGTGCCAGCAGTTACACCCGGGACACCTATGGCTACACCTTC
len: 13; abundance: -; j_gene: TRBJ1-2; d_gene: TRBD1; v_gene: TRBV27; CDR3aa: CASSGGSLWGYTF; CDR3nt: TGTGCCAGTTCAGGGGGATCATTGTGGGGCTACACCTTC
len: 13; abundance: once; j_gene: TRBJ1-1; d_gene: -; v_gene: TRBV30; CDR3aa: CAWTKGLGTEAFF; CDR3nt: TGTGCCTGGACCAAGGGGTTGGGCACTGAAGCTTTCTTT
len: 15; abundance: -; j_gene: TRBJ1-5; d_gene: -; v_gene: TRBV2; CDR3aa: CASSGGRAGNQPQHF; CDR3nt: TGTGCCAGCAGTGGGGGCAGGGCGGGCAATCAGCCCCAGCATTTT
len: 16; abundance: -; j_gene: TRBJ2-3; d_gene: TRBD1; v_gene: TRBV7-2; CDR3aa: CASSLWVTGGTDTQYF; CDR3nt: TGTGCCAGCAGCTTATGGGTGACAGGGGGCACAGATACGCAGTATTTT
len: 16; abundance: -; j_gene: TRBJ1-2; d_gene: -; v_gene: TRBV21-1; CDR3aa: CASSKYETVYIYGYTF; CDR3nt: TGTGCCAGCAGCAAATACGAGACAGTCTATATCTATGGCTACACCTTC
len: 14; abundance: -; j_gene: TRBJ2-1; d_gene: -; v_gene: TRBV2; CDR3aa: CASSVSAPPNEQFF; CDR3nt: TGTGCCAGCAGTGTTAGCGCCCCCCCCAATGAGCAGTTCTTC
len: 15; abundance: -; j_gene: TRBJ2-1; d_gene: -; v_gene: TRBV29-1; CDR3aa: CSVEGYGQSYNEQFF; CDR3nt: TGCAGCGTTGAAGGATATGGACAGAGTTACAATGAGCAGTTCTTC
len: 13; abundance: -; j_gene: TRBJ1-1; d_gene: -; v_gene: TRBV29-1; CDR3aa: CSVNRDMNTEAFF; CDR3nt: TGCAGCGTGAACAGGGACATGAACACTGAAGCTTTCTTT
len: 16; abundance: -; j_gene: TRBJ1-2; d_gene: -; v_gene: TRBV2; CDR3aa: CASSATRGRASYGYTF; CDR3nt: TGTGCCAGCAGCGCAACGCGGGGGAGGGCTTCCTATGGCTACACCTTC